Listed below are T cell receptor beta chains from one sample, sequenced in a study of blood T cell repertoires in COVID-19. Using immunoSEQ multiplex PCR, the repertoire was profiled, and TCRdb retains in-frame clones only, with some absent. The repertoire holds roughly 140,000 clones, with roughly 82% as singletons. Sequences were obtained from peripheral blood. These receptors were obtained from a man between 65 and 79 years old with acute or convalescent COVID-19. CDR3s include the opening cysteine and the closing phenylalanine or tryptophan. D genes are given only for firm matches. Only some rows state a clone size, as once, few, many or a class for expanded clones.

J gene,V gene,clone size,D gene,CDR3 protein,CDR3 DNA
TRBJ2-7,TRBV7-2,once,TRBD1,CASSLAWGQGFYEQYF,TGTGCCAGCAGCTTAGCCTGGGGACAGGGGTTCTACGAGCAGTACTTC
TRBJ2-1,TRBV19,once,NA,CASSLPTGYNEQFF,TGTGCCAGTAGTTTACCGACAGGCTACAATGAGCAGTTCTTC
TRBJ1-2,TRBV7-9,few,NA,CASYKQGSINYGYTF,TGTGCCAGCTATAAACAGGGTTCCATTAACTATGGCTACACCTTC
TRBJ2-5,TRBV4-1,NA,NA,CASSPGVGVRETQYF,TGCGCCAGCAGCCCGGGGGTGGGGGTTCGGGAGACCCAGTACTTC
TRBJ1-1,TRBV5-3,few,NA,CARSLIRSGKNAEAFF,TGTGCCAGAAGCTTGATACGGTCAGGGAAGAACGCCGAAGCTTTCTTT
TRBJ1-4,TRBV2,NA,NA,CASVREDNNEKLFF,TGTGCCAGCGTACGGGAGGACAACAATGAAAAACTGTTTTTT
TRBJ2-7,TRBV5-5,NA,TRBD1,CASSFPGQTYEQYF,TGTGCCAGCAGCTTTCCGGGACAGACCTACGAGCAGTACTTC
TRBJ2-7,TRBV5-1,NA,NA,CASSYDRYEQYF,TGCGCCAGCAGCTATGACAGGTACGAGCAGTACTTC
TRBJ1-5,TRBV5-8,once,NA,CASSHVSNQPQHF,TGTGCCAGCAGCCATGTCAGCAATCAGCCCCAGCATTTT
TRBJ2-1,TRBV5-5,NA,TRBD2,CASSTVGLAGTSSYNEQFF,TGTGCCAGCAGCACAGTGGGGCTAGCGGGGACGAGCTCCTACAATGAGCAGTTCTTC
TRBJ2-7,TRBV2,once,NA,CASSDRAQGEQYF,TGTGCCAGCAGTGACAGGGCACAAGGCGAGCAGTACTTC
TRBJ2-1,TRBV5-1,NA,TRBD2,CASSRTTSGGSNEQFF,TGCGCCAGCAGCCGCACGACTAGCGGGGGGTCCAATGAGCAGTTCTTC
TRBJ1-2,TRBV5-4,NA,TRBD1,CASSLFRQGVGGYTF,TGTGCCAGCAGCCTATTCCGACAGGGAGTCGGGGGCTACACCTTC
TRBJ2-1,TRBV6-2/TRBV6-3,NA,NA,CASSSQVPLYEQFF,TGTGCCAGCAGTTCGCAGGTCCCCTTATATGAGCAGTTCTTC
TRBJ2-1,TRBV28,NA,TRBD2,CASSHSGGATNEQFF,TGTGCCAGCAGTCATAGCGGGGGGGCCACCAATGAGCAGTTCTTC
TRBJ2-7,TRBV11-3,few,TRBD1,CASSPRTGDSYEQYF,TGTGCCAGCAGCCCGAGGACAGGGGACTCCTACGAGCAGTACTTC
TRBJ2-5,TRBV3-1/TRBV3-2,NA,NA,CASSHRRDGETQYF,TGTGCCAGCAGCCACCGGAGGGACGGAGAGACCCAGTACTTC
TRBJ2-7,TRBV27,NA,NA,CASSPYPDSGTYEQYF,TGTGCCAGCAGTCCGTACCCCGACAGTGGAACCTACGAGCAGTACTTC
TRBJ1-2,TRBV21-1,few,NA,CASSKSRAREDVYGYTF,TGTGCCAGCAGCAAATCTCGTGCCAGGGAGGACGTCTATGGCTACACCTTC
TRBJ1-5,TRBV15,NA,TRBD1,CATSRDSNTGDSNQPQHF,TGTGCCACCAGCAGAGATTCGAACACAGGGGATAGCAATCAGCCCCAGCATTTT
TRBJ2-1,TRBV6-5,NA,TRBD2,CASFPGLAVHEQFF,TGTGCCAGTTTTCCGGGACTAGCGGTTCATGAGCAGTTCTTC
TRBJ2-7,TRBV7-9,NA,TRBD1,CASSLGTGYYEQYF,TGTGCCAGCAGCTTAGGGACAGGCTATTACGAGCAGTACTTC
TRBJ1-1,TRBV6-5,NA,NA,CASSPGWTEAFF,TGTGCCAGCAGCCCAGGGTGGACTGAAGCTTTCTTT
TRBJ2-6,TRBV7-6,NA,TRBD1,CASSLSPGQGAGANVLTF,TGTGCCAGCAGCTTATCACCGGGACAGGGGGCTGGGGCCAACGTCCTGACTTTC
TRBJ1-4,TRBV11-2,NA,TRBD1,CASSRDRDEKLFF,TGTGCCAGCAGCAGGGACAGAGATGAAAAACTGTTTTTT
TRBJ1-4,TRBV6-5,NA,TRBD1,CASSSPPGGNEKLFF,TGTGCCAGCAGTTCGCCGCCAGGGGGTAACGAAAAACTGTTTTTT
TRBJ2-5,TRBV12-5,NA,NA,CASSTTFQETQYF,TGTGCTAGCTCAACGACTTTCCAAGAGACCCAGTACTTC
TRBJ2-7,TRBV7-2,NA,TRBD2,CASSAGVYYSYEQYF,TGTGCCAGCAGCGCGGGGGTATACTATAGTTACGAGCAGTACTTC
TRBJ2-7,TRBV5-1,NA,TRBD1,CASSLGIVTGTGKHEQYF,TGCGCCAGCAGCTTGGGGATTGTGACCGGGACAGGGAAGCACGAGCAGTACTTC
TRBJ2-2,TRBV6-6,NA,TRBD1,CASSRSQGASTGELFF,TGTGCCAGCAGTAGATCACAGGGGGCGAGTACCGGGGAGCTGTTTTTT
TRBJ1-6,TRBV3-1/TRBV3-2,NA,NA,CASSQGRGFSNSPLHF,TGTGCCAGCAGCCAGGGCAGGGGATTTTCGAATTCACCCCTCCACTTT
TRBJ1-5,TRBV6-5,once,NA,CASSLSGEPQHF,TGTGCCAGCAGCCTAAGTGGAGAGCCCCAGCATTTT